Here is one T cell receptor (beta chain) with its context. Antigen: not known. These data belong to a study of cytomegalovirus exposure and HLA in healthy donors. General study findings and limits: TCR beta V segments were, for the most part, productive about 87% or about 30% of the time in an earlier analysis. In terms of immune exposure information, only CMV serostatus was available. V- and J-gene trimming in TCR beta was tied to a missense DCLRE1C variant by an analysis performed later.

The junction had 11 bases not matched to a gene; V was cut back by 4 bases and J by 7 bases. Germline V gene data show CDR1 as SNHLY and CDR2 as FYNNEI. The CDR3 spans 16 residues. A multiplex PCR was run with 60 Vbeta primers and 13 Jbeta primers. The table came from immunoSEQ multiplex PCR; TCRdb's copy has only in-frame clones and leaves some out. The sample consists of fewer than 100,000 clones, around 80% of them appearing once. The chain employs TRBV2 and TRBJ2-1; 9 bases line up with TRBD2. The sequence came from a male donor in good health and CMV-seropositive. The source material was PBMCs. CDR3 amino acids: CASSAQGGRALNEQFF. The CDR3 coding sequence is TGTGCCAGCAGTGCTCAGGGCGGGAGGGCCCTTAATGAGCAGTTCTTC.